Listed below are T cell receptor beta chains from one sample, sequenced in a study of radiation and T cells in renal cell carcinoma. Here immunoSEQ multiplex PCR was the method, and the copy in TCRdb shows in-frame clones only, minus some. The sample records around 140,000 clones, over 65% being singletons. This sample comprised blood, obtained from a patient whose treatment included radiotherapy and nephrectomy. The receptors derive from a woman in her forties or fifties with renal cell carcinoma. Each CDR3 is given with its conserved first and last residue. Each record gives: J gene, D gene, clone size, V gene, CDR3 protein, CDR3 DNA. D genes are given only for firm matches. Rows give clone size only sometimes, using once, few, many, or a class for an expanded clone.

TRBJ2-7	TRBD1	-	TRBV7-2	CASSATGTYEQYF	TGTGCCAGCTCTGCGACAGGGACCTACGAGCAGTACTTC
TRBJ2-3	-	-	TRBV5-4	CASSPVTVSGTDTQYF	TGTGCCAGCAGCCCGGTGACAGTTTCGGGCACAGATACGCAGTATTTT
TRBJ2-5	TRBD1	-	TRBV7-2	CASSLVGQGETQYF	TGTGCCAGCAGCTTAGTTGGACAGGGAGAGACCCAGTACTTC
TRBJ1-4	TRBD1	-	TRBV28	CASNPGQGNEKLFF	TGTGCCAGCAATCCGGGACAGGGGAATGAAAAACTGTTTTTT
TRBJ1-4	-	-	TRBV19	CASSIAAATNEKLFF	TGTGCCAGTAGTATTGCAGCAGCAACTAATGAAAAACTGTTTTTT
TRBJ2-5	TRBD1	-	TRBV7-9	CASSFETGGETQYF	TGTGCCAGCAGCTTCGAGACAGGGGGAGAGACCCAGTACTTC
TRBJ2-1	-	many	TRBV27	CASSLSRTYNEQFF	TGTGCCAGCAGTTTATCGAGGACCTACAATGAGCAGTTCTTC
TRBJ1-2	-	-	TRBV7-2	CASSHDLHNYGYTF	TGTGCCAGCAGCCACGATTTACATAACTATGGCTACACCTTC
TRBJ2-1	TRBD2	once	TRBV5-4	CASSRSSGGSYNEQFF	TGTGCCAGCAGCCGTAGTAGCGGGGGCTCCTACAATGAGCAGTTCTTC
TRBJ2-3	-	-	TRBV5-1	CASSATGSADTQYF	TGCGCCAGCAGCGCCACAGGGAGCGCAGATACGCAGTATTTT
TRBJ1-1	-	-	TRBV7-9	CASSFFPLTEAFF	TGTGCCAGCAGCTTCTTCCCTCTTACTGAAGCTTTCTTT
TRBJ2-7	TRBD2	-	TRBV5-1	CASALGGDHEQYF	TGCGCCAGCGCCTTGGGAGGGGACCACGAGCAGTACTTC
TRBJ2-3	TRBD2	-	TRBV10-3	CAISESAGGGTDTQYF	TGTGCCATCAGTGAGTCAGCGGGAGGGGGCACAGATACGCAGTATTTT
TRBJ2-3	TRBD2	-	TRBV7-3	CASSPGLASDTQYF	TGTGCCAGCAGCCCGGGACTAGCGTCAGATACGCAGTATTTT
TRBJ2-5	-	-	TRBV9	CASSVGTILGETQYF	TGTGCCAGCAGCGTAGGGACTATTCTAGGGGAGACCCAGTACTTC
TRBJ2-5	-	-	TRBV19	CASTPSGRGEGGQYF	TGTGCCAGTACCCCGAGCGGCAGGGGAGAGGGAGGCCAGTACTTC
TRBJ2-7	-	-	TRBV4-3	CASSQEGQGRYEQYF	TGCGCCAGCAGCCAAGAGGGGCAGGGGAGGTACGAGCAGTACTTC
TRBJ2-6	TRBD1	-	TRBV18	CASSQGQVRLGGANVLTF	TGTGCCAGCTCACAGGGACAGGTCCGTCTAGGAGGGGCCAACGTCCTGACTTTC
TRBJ2-2	-	-	TRBV7-2	CASSSRPPGTGELFF	TGTGCCAGCAGCTCCCGCCCCCCGGGGACCGGGGAGCTGTTTTTT
TRBJ2-5	TRBD2	-	TRBV9	CASSTRPSGGKETQYF	TGTGCCAGCAGCACCAGACCTAGCGGGGGGAAGGAGACCCAGTACTTC
TRBJ1-1	-	-	TRBV9	CASSAETNENTEAFF	TGTGCCAGCAGCGCAGAGACAAACGAGAACACTGAAGCTTTCTTT
TRBJ1-5	-	-	TRBV30	CAWSVGQGYDQPQHF	TGTGCCTGGAGTGTAGGTCAGGGCTATGATCAGCCCCAGCATTTT
TRBJ1-5	-	once	TRBV27	CASSPIGEGPGMKPQHF	TGTGCCAGCAGTCCCATAGGGGAAGGACCAGGGATGAAGCCCCAGCATTTT
TRBJ1-1	-	few	TRBV28	CASSLPSVVTEAFF	TGTGCCAGCAGTTTACCCTCAGTTGTCACTGAAGCTTTCTTT
TRBJ2-1	-	-	TRBV7-2	CASSRSRERDEQFF	TGTGCCAGCAGCCGATCGCGGGAAAGGGATGAGCAGTTCTTC
TRBJ1-2	TRBD1	-	TRBV19	CASLESTGTGGYGYTF	TGTGCCAGTCTCGAATCCACCGGGACAGGGGGCTATGGCTACACCTTC
TRBJ1-5	-	-	TRBV7-2	CASSLSRGNSQPQHF	TGTGCCAGCAGCCTCAGTAGGGGTAATAGTCAGCCCCAGCATTTT
TRBJ1-2	-	-	TRBV20-1	CSARDQGYTF	TGCAGTGCTAGAGATCAGGGCTACACCTTC
TRBJ1-2	-	-	TRBV6-5	CASSYSTFGGYGYTF	TGTGCCAGCAGTTACTCGACCTTCGGGGGCTATGGCTACACCTTC
TRBJ2-1	-	-	TRBV6-5	CASRGTFSSSQQFF	TGTGCCAGCAGGGGGACATTCTCATCCTCTCAGCAGTTCTTC
TRBJ2-5	-	-	TRBV5-1	CASSAGIQETQYF	TGCGCCAGCAGCGCCGGGATCCAAGAGACCCAGTACTTC
TRBJ2-1	-	once	TRBV5-6	CASSFNEQFF	TGTGCCAGCAGCTTCAATGAGCAGTTCTTC
TRBJ1-2	TRBD1	-	TRBV30	CAWRDRGRHGYTF	TGTGCCTGGAGAGACAGGGGGCGTCATGGCTACACCTTC
TRBJ2-5	TRBD2	-	TRBV10-3	CAISESTGEGQETQYF	TGTGCCATCAGTGAGTCGACGGGGGAGGGCCAAGAGACCCAGTACTTC
TRBJ1-2	TRBD1	-	TRBV7-2	CASSHSGTGVQGGYTF	TGTGCCAGCAGCCACTCCGGGACAGGGGTTCAGGGTGGCTACACCTTC
TRBJ1-3	TRBD1	once	TRBV2	CASKGTVSGNTIYF	TGTGCCAGCAAAGGGACAGTCTCTGGAAACACCATATATTTT